This T cell receptor (beta chain) was obtained from a study of CD8 T cells in Susac syndrome. Per germline, CDR1 SGDLS and CDR2 YYNGEE. The V segment lost 0 bases and the J segment 2 bases; nucleotides outside the gene matches: 7. There are 19 residues in the CDR3. RNA totalling roughly 0.5 to 1 ug underwent reverse transcription with random hexamers. With immunoSEQ multiplex PCR, TCR beta CDR3 was amplified across 54 Vbeta and 13 Jbeta. Via MiXCR, TCRdb re-called the immunoSEQ multiplex PCR reads, giving one row per CDR3 protein. The sample records about 150,000 distinct CDR3 sequences, around 95% being singletons. Sequencing of TCR beta drew on CD8+ and CD4+ T cells from blood. Negative isolation yielded CD4+ and CD8+ T cells, and FACS enriched TEMRA cells.

The sequence was collected from a human donor with Susac syndrome. This chain links TRBV9 with TRBJ2-3, with 15 bases aligning to TRBD2. The sample consisted of CD4+ T cells from PBMCs. The CDR3 DNA reads as TGTGCCAGCAGCGTAGATGGGACTAGCGGGGGGCCCCTCACAGATACGCAGTATTTT. Protein product: CASSVDGTSGGPLTDTQYF.